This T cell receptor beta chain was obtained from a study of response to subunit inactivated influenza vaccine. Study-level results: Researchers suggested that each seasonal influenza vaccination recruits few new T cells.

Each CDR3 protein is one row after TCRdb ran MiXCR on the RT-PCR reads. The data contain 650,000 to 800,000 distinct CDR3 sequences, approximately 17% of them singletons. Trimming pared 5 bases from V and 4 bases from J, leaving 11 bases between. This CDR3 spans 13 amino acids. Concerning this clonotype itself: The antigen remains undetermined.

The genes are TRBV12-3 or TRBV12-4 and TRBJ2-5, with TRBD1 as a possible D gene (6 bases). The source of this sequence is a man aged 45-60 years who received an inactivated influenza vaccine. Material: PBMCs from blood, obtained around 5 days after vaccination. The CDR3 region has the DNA TGTGCCAGCAGTCCACAGGGTGGAGAGACCCAGTACTTC. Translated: CASSPQGGETQYF.